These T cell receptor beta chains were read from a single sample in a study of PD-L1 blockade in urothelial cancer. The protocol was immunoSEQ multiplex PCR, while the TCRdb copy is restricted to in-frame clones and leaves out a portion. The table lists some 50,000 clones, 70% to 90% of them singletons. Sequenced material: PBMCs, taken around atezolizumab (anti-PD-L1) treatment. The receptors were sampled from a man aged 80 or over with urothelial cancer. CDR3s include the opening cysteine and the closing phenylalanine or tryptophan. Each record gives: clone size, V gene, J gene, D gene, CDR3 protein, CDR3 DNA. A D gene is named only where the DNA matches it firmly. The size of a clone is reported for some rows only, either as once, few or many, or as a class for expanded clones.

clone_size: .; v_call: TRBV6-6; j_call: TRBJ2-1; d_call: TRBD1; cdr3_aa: CASSYPPGQGTEQFF; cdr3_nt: TGTGCCAGCAGTTACCCCCCCGGACAGGGGACTGAGCAGTTCTTC
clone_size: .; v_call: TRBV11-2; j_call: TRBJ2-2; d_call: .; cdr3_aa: CASSLNLGGRGTGELFF; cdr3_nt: TGTGCCAGCAGCTTAAACCTGGGGGGTAGGGGCACCGGGGAGCTGTTTTTT
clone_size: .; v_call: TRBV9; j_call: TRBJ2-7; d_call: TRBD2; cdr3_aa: CASSVFGTSGTYEQYF; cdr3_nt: TGTGCCAGCAGCGTTTTCGGGACTAGCGGGACCTACGAGCAGTACTTC
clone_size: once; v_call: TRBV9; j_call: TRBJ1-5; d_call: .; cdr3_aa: CASSVGGYDQPQHF; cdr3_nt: TGTGCCAGCAGCGTAGGGGGCTACGATCAGCCCCAGCATTTT
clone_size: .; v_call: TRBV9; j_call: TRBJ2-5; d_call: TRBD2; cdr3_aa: CASSVASGSVETQYF; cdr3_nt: TGTGCCAGCAGCGTAGCCAGCGGGAGTGTGGAGACCCAGTACTTC
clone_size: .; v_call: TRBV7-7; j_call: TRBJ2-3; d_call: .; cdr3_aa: CASSLVLSDTQYF; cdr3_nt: TGTGCCAGCAGCTTAGTCCTGTCAGATACGCAGTATTTT
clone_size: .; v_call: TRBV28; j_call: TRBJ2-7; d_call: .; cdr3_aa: CASSLTGRNEQYF; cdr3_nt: TGTGCCAGCAGCCTGACAGGAAGAAACGAGCAGTACTTC
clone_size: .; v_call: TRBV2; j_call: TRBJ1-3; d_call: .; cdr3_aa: CASSPLRGLGNTIYF; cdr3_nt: TGTGCCAGCAGTCCCCTAAGGGGCCTTGGAAACACCATATATTTT
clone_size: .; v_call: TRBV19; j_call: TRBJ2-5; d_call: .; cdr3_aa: CASRVTGAGETQYF; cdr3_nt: TGTGCCAGTAGGGTCACAGGGGCGGGGGAGACCCAGTACTTC
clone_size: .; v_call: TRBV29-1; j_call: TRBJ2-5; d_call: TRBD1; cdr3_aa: CSVQRGTGVQETQYF; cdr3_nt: TGCAGCGTCCAAAGGGGGACAGGGGTCCAAGAGACCCAGTACTTC
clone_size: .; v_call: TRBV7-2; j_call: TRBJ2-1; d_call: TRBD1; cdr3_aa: CASSSGQASYNEQFF; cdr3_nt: TGTGCCAGCAGCTCCGGACAGGCGTCCTACAATGAGCAGTTCTTC
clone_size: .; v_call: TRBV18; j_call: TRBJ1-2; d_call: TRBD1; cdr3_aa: CASSLRQGGGYTF; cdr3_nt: TGTGCCAGCTCACTCCGACAGGGCGGAGGCTACACCTTC
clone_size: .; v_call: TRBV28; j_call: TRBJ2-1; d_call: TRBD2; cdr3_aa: CASTLGVAGREQFF; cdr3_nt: TGTGCCAGCACCCTGGGGGTAGCGGGAAGGGAGCAGTTCTTC